Included here is one T cell receptor beta chain sequence, with context. In the study's own analysis: For nucleated cells, counts were estimated from reference gene primer amplification. Clones were read by immunoSEQ multiplex PCR, and TCRdb kept only the in-frame ones, dropping some. V and J calls and clone size are those listed in that table; D and trimming were worked out from the DNA. The repertoire holds approximately 100,000 clones, with approximately 90% as singletons. This entry is derived from a study of blood T cell repertoires in COVID-19. Study as a whole: Researchers got acute and convalescent COVID-19 samples from the United States, Italy and Spain. T cells, B-cell-depleted T cells, or PBMCs provided the cDNA or gDNA that served as material.

The CDR3 length is 15 residues. Germline loops: CDR1 SGHTA, CDR2 FQGNSA. V dropped 4 bases and J dropped 1 base, with 12 bases sitting between them. The chain is built from TRBV7-2 and TRBJ2-3, with D possibly being TRBD1 (6 bases). Sample: peripheral blood. This sequence originates from a man aged 60-69 years with acute or convalescent COVID-19. The CDR3 nucleotides are TGTGCCAGCAGCTATTCAGGGGTCGGCACAGATACGCAGTATTTT. This gives the protein CASSYSGVGTDTQYF.